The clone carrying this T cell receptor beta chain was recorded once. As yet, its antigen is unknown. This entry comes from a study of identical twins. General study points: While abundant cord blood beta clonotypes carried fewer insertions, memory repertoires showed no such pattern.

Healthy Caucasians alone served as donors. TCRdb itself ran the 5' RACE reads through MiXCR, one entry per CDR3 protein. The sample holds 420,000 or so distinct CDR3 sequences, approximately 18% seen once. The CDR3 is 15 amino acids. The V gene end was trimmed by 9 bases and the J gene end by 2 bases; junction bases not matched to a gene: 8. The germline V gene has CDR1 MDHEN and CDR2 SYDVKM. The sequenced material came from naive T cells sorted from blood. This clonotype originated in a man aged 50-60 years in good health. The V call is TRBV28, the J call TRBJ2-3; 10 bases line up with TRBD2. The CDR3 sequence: CASERGGFLTDTQYF. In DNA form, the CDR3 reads TGTGCCAGTGAGCGGGGGGGCTTTCTCACAGATACGCAGTATTTT.